One and the same sample provided the 24 T cell receptor beta chains below, sequenced in a study of early T cells in non-severe SARS-CoV-2 infection. TCRdb reprocessed the 5' RACE reads via MiXCR and lists one record per CDR3 protein. The data show about 31,000 distinct CDR3 sequences, approximately 5.4% seen once. Sequenced input: whole blood. The receptors shown here come from an adult who was a healthcare worker with PCR-confirmed SARS-CoV-2 infection or an uninfected control (not recorded which).

This clonotype was seen at least ten times. The CDR3 is CASSRKSVVDEQFF. DNA of the CDR3: TGTGCCAGCAGCCGAAAGAGCGTGGTGGATGAGCAGTTCTTC. The chain has TRBV6-2 or TRBV6-3 and TRBJ2-1; the D is unclear. The CDR3 consists of 14 residues. Germline CDR1 reads MNHEY; CDR2 reads SVGEGT. Trimming removed 6 bases at V and 8 bases at J, with 17 bases between.

This clonotype was observed a few times. This sequence joins TRBV6-5 and TRBJ2-1, with unresolved D. The CDR3 has 12 residues. Germline V gives CDR1 MNHEY, CDR2 SVGAGI. With 4 bases removed from V and 5 bases from J, the gap between germline ends came to 6 bases. The CDR3 region has the DNA TGTGCCAGCAGTTCTTCCCACAATGAGCAGTTCTTC. Translation: CASSSSHNEQFF.

The V call is TRBV20-1, the J call TRBJ2-3; possible D gene TRBD2, 5 bases. The CDR3 contains 13 residues. Trimming cost V 8 bases and J 1 base, with 13 bases left between them. The germline CDR1 and CDR2 sequences are DFQATT and SNEGSKA (reference sequence). In DNA form, the CDR3 reads TGCAGTAGCCTGGACTGCCGCACAGATACGCAGTATTTT. This codes for CSSLDCRTDTQYF.

This clonotype was seen more than once but under ten times. This sequence joins TRBV28 and TRBJ2-5; D might be TRBD2 (6 bases). V gave up 3 bases and J gave up 1 base, with 12 bases separating them. The germline V gene encodes CDR1 MDHEN and CDR2 SYDVKM. This CDR3 region has 15 residues. For the CDR3, the DNA is TGTGCCAGCAGTTTCCAGGGAGGCGGCCAAGAGACCCAGTACTTC. Protein product: CASSFQGGGQETQYF.

This clonotype is medium-sized by share. The J gene is TRBJ1-5, the V gene TRBV29-1, with D perhaps matching TRBD1 (6 bases). The V end lost 6 bases, the J end lost 2 bases, and 8 bases lay between the germline ends. The CDR3 length is 12 residues. Germline CDR1 reads SQVTM; CDR2 reads ANQGSEA. The CDR3 sequence is CSVRTGNQPQHF. The CDR3 DNA sequence: TGCAGCGTCCGGACAGGCAATCAGCCCCAGCATTTT.

The sample holds a few counts of this clonotype. The V call is TRBV20-1, the J call TRBJ2-5; 9 positions agree with TRBD2. V shed 0 bases and J 1 base; nucleotides not matched to a gene: 6. This CDR3 spans 16 amino acids. CDR1 DFQATT and CDR2 SNEGSKA come from the germline V gene (reference sequence). CDR3 coding DNA: TGCAGTGCTAGAGATCGGCTAGCGGGGTTCCAAGAGACCCAGTACTTC. It codes for CSARDRLAGFQETQYF.

This clonotype was seen at least ten times. The chain couples TRBV5-1 to TRBJ2-3; D unresolved. CDR1 and CDR2 from the germline V gene are SGHRS and YFSETQ. This CDR3 comprises 14 residues. Trimming cost V 3 bases and J 6 bases, with 14 bases left between them. DNA of the CDR3: TGCGCCAGCAGCTCGACCAGGAGCCGTGATACGCAGTATTTT. This codes for CASSSTRSRDTQYF.

This clonotype was observed many times. The chain combines TRBV15 with TRBJ1-1; D unresolved. V was trimmed by 2 bases and J by 13 bases, leaving 17 bases between them. Germline V lookup: CDR1 LNHNV, CDR2 YYDKDF (reference sequence). The CDR3 has 13 residues. The DNA of the CDR3 is TGTGCCACCAGCAGATATAGTTCCGCGTTGTATTTCTTT. Encoded protein: CATSRYSSALYFF.

The chain links TRBV7-6 to TRBJ2-5; D perhaps matches TRBD1 (5 bases). Germline V gene lookup returns CDR1 SGHVS and CDR2 FNYEAQ. The germline V and J ends were trimmed by 5 bases and 5 bases, with 15 bases remaining between them. The CDR3 has 14 amino acids. The CDR3 reads CASSTTGLWETQYF. Here the CDR3 DNA reads TGTGCCAGCAGCACAACAGGATTGTGGGAGACCCAGTACTTC.

This clonotype was seen a handful of times. The chain joins TRBV24-1 to TRBJ2-1; weak D call: TRBD2 (5 bases). Germline assignment: CDR1 KGHDR and CDR2 SFDVKD. V gave up 5 bases and J gave up 9 bases, with 7 bases separating them. The CDR3 sequence is 11 residues long. The CDR3 sequence: CATSARAEQFF. CDR3 nucleotide sequence: TGTGCCACCAGTGCGAGGGCTGAGCAGTTCTTC.

This clonotype has a handful of counts. The chain employs TRBV20-1 and TRBJ2-1; either TRBD1 or TRBD2 may fit D (6 bases each). CDR3 length equals 14 residues. V lost 6 bases and J 10 bases, leaving 22 bases between the germline ends. CDR1 and CDR2 from the germline V gene are DFQATT and SNEGSKA (reference sequence). DNA of the CDR3: TGCAGTGCAGTTGGACTAAAGGGGGGTAGGGAGCAGTTCTTC. Translating gives CSAVGLKGGREQFF.

This clonotype turned up a few times. An end of the junction differs from the germline gene, which may be a read error. V gene TRBV7-2 combines with J gene TRBJ2-1, with 11 bases matching TRBD1. There are 15 residues in the CDR3. Germline loops: CDR1 SGHTA, CDR2 FQGNSA. The CDR3: CVSSWTGGEYNEQFF. The CDR3 DNA reads as TGTGTCAGCAGCTGGACAGGGGGCGAATACAATGAGCAGTTCTTC.

Only one count was recorded for this clonotype. V usage is TRBV2 and J usage is TRBJ2-7; the D gene is possibly TRBD1 (5 bases). The CDR3 has 13 residues. Germline V CDR1 and CDR2: SNHLY, FYNNEI. Trimming took off 3 bases at V and 2 bases at J, with 8 bases between the two ends. This chain's CDR3 is CASSDRQPYEQYF. CDR3 DNA: TGTGCCAGCAGTGATCGACAGCCCTACGAGCAGTACTTC.

The gene calls are TRBV7-9 and TRBJ1-1, with D uncertain. Germline lookup yields CDR1 SEHNR and CDR2 FQNEAQ (reference sequence). Trimming shortened V by 4 bases and J by 4 bases, and 13 bases separated the two germline ends. CDR3 length: 14 residues. The CDR3 loop is CASSSVDRSTEAFF. In nucleotides, the CDR3 is TGTGCCAGCAGCTCCGTGGATCGCAGCACTGAAGCTTTCTTT.

This clonotype was counted many times. The genes are TRBV7-9 and TRBJ1-4; the D gene is possibly TRBD1 (5 bases). Per the germline V gene, CDR1 is SEHNR and CDR2 is FQNEAQ (reference sequence). The CDR3 has 14 amino acids. Trimming left V 5 bases short and J 8 bases short, with 15 bases between. For the CDR3, the DNA is TGTGCCAGCAGCACAGGAGGATTGGGGGAAAAACTGTTTTTT. Protein product: CASSTGGLGEKLFF. Looking up the rest from reference TRBV7-9 and TRBJ1-4 gives the full variable domain: DTGVSQNPRHKITKRGQNVTFRCDPISEHNRLYWYRQTLGQGPEFLTYFQNEAQLEKSRLLSDRFSAERPKGSFSTLEIQRTEQGDSAMYLCASSTGGLGEKLFFGSGTQLSVL.

Many counts were recorded for this clonotype. The rearrangement joins TRBV13 to TRBJ1-3, with D perhaps TRBD1 (5 bases). Trimming pared 5 bases from V and 6 bases from J, leaving 14 bases between. The CDR3 totals 14 residues. The germline V gene has CDR1 PRHDT and CDR2 FYEKMQ (reference sequence). This CDR3 reads CASSPHGQKNTIYF. DNA of the CDR3: TGTGCCAGCAGCCCCCACGGACAAAAAAACACCATATATTTT.

This clonotype was counted only a few times. V and J are TRBV28 and TRBJ2-7; a weak D match, TRBD2 (5 bases). Germline V lookup: CDR1 MDHEN, CDR2 SYDVKM. The CDR3 spans 16 residues. The germline V and J ends were trimmed by 5 bases and 0 bases, with 17 bases remaining between them. CDR3 sequence (DNA): TGTGCCAGCAGTCTACTAGACTCTGCGAGCTCCTACGAGCAGTACTTC. Its translation: CASSLLDSASSYEQYF.

This clonotype was recorded many times. The genes are TRBV24-1 and TRBJ2-7; D is unresolved. The germline CDR1 and CDR2 sequences are KGHDR and SFDVKD. Trimming shortened V by 2 bases and J by 4 bases, and 8 bases separated the two germline ends. The CDR3 loop spans 13 amino acids. CDR3 sequence reads: CATSDSYKYEQYF. CDR3 bases: TGTGCCACCAGTGATTCCTACAAGTACGAGCAGTACTTC.

This clonotype has only a few counts. The rearrangement uses TRBV6-1 and TRBJ2-7; D unclear. Trimming removed 3 bases at V and 3 bases at J, with 9 bases between. The CDR3 contains 13 residues. CDR1 is MNHNS, CDR2 SASEGT, per germline. The CDR3 DNA reads as TGTGCCAGCAGTGATAATAGAAGCTACGAGCAGTACTTC. As protein: CASSDNRSYEQYF.

This clonotype came up a few times. The chain employs TRBV5-4 and TRBJ2-7; 13 bases are shared with TRBD2. The CDR3 is 18 amino acids. After removal of 3 bases from V and 1 base from J, the junction contained 10 bases not matched to a gene. Germline values: CDR1 SGHNT, CDR2 YYREEE (reference sequence). CDR3 protein: CASSSTLGLAGLSYEQYF. CDR3 sequence (DNA): TGTGCCAGCAGCTCAACCCTGGGACTAGCGGGGCTATCCTACGAGCAGTACTTC.

The V gene is TRBV12-3 or TRBV12-4, the J gene TRBJ1-3; D gene uncertain. The CDR3 contains 16 residues. Trimming removed 2 bases from V and 2 bases from J, with 13 bases in between. The DNA of the CDR3 is TGTGCCAGCAGTTTACCCAGCGGGATAACTGGAAACACCATATATTTT. Encoded protein: CASSLPSGITGNTIYF.

This chain connects TRBV9 to TRBJ2-7; 10 bases agree with TRBD2. The CDR3 spans 15 residues. V shed 3 bases, J shed 2 bases, and the junction held 5 bases outside the gene matches. Per the germline V gene, CDR1 is SGDLS and CDR2 is YYNGEE. The CDR3 DNA is TGTGCCAGCAGCGCCGGACTAGCGGCAGCCTACGAGCAGTACTTC. Translated: CASSAGLAAAYEQYF. The full variable domain, rest sourced from reference TRBV9 and TRBJ2-7, is DSGVTQTPKHLITATGQRVTLRCSPRSGDLSVYWYQQSLDQGLQFLIQYYNGEERAKGNILERFSAQQFPDLHSELNLSSLELGDSALYFCASSAGLAAAYEQYFGPGTRLTVT.

Ten or more counts support this clonotype. V and J are TRBV7-9 and TRBJ1-1; D is uncertain. The CDR3 covers 12 residues. Germline-derived CDR1 and CDR2 are SEHNR and FQNEAQ (reference sequence). The V end lost 3 bases, the J end lost 11 bases, and 13 bases lay between the germline ends. In DNA form, the CDR3 reads TGTGCCAGCAGCTTCATCGCTACGGAGGCTTTCTTT. Amino acid sequence: CASSFIATEAFF. Supplemented by reference TRBV7-9 and TRBJ1-1, the full variable domain reads DTGVSQNPRHKITKRGQNVTFRCDPISEHNRLYWYRQTLGQGPEFLTYFQNEAQLEKSRLLSDRFSAERPKGSFSTLEIQRTEQGDSAMYLCASSFIATEAFFGQGTRLTVV.

CDR3 DNA: TGCAGTGCCAGGACAGGCCTAGGGAGCAACACTGAAGCTTTCTTT. It codes for CSARTGLGSNTEAFF. The V and J genes are TRBV20-1 and TRBJ1-1, with TRBD1 matching 7 bases. The ends lost 6 bases at V and 2 bases at J; junction bases unmatched: 12. CDR3 size: 15 residues. Germline V lookup: CDR1 DFQATT, CDR2 SNEGSKA (reference sequence).